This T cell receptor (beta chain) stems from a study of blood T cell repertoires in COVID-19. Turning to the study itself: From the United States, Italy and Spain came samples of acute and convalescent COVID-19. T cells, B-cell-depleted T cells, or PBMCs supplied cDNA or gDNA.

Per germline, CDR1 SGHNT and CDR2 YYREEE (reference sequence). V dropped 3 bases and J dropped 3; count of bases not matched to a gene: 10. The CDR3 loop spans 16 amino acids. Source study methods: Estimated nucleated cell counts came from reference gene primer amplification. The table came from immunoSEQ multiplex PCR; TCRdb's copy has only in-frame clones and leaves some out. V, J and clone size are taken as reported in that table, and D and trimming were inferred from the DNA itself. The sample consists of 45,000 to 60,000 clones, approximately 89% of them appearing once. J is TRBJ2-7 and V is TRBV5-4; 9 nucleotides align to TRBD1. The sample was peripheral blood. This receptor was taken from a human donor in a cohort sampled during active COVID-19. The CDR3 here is CASSYSSTGGIYEQYF. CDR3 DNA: TGTGCCAGCAGCTACAGCTCGACAGGGGGTATCTACGAGCAGTACTTC.